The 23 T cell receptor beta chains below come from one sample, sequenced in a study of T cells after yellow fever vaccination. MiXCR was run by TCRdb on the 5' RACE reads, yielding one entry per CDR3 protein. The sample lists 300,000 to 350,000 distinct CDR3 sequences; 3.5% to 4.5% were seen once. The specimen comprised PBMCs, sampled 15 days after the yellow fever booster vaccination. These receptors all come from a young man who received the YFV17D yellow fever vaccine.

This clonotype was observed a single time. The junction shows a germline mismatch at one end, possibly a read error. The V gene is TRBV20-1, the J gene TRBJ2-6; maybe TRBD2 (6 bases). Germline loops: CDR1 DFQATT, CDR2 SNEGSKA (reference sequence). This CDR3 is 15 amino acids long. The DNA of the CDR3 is TGCAGTGCTAGACCCGGAGGGGCTGGGGCCATCGTCCTGACTTTC. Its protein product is CSARPGGAGAIVLTF.

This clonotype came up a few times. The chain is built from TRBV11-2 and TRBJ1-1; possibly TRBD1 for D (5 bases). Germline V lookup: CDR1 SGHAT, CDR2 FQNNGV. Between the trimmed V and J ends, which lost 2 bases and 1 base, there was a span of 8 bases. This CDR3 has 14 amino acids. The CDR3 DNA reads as TGTGCCAGCAGCTTAAGGGGTTGGAACACTGAAGCTTTCTTT. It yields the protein CASSLRGWNTEAFF. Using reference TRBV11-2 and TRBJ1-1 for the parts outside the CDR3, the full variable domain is EAGVAQSPRYKIIEKRQSVAFWCNPISGHATLYWYQQILGQGPKLLIQFQNNGVVDDSQLPKDRFSAERLKGVDSTLKIQPAKLEDSAVYLCASSLRGWNTEAFFGQGTRLTVV.

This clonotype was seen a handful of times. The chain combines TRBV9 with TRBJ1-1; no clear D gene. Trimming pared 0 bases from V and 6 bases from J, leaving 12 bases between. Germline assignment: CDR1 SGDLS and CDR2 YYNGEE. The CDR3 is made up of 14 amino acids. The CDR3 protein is CASSVDFAGSEAFF. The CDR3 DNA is TGTGCCAGCAGCGTAGATTTCGCGGGGTCTGAAGCTTTCTTT.

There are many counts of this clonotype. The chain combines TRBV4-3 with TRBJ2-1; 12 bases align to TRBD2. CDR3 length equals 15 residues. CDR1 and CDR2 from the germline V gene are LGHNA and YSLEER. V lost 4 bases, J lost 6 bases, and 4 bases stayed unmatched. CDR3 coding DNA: TGCGCCAGCAGCCCGACTAGCGGGGGAGTCAATGAGCAGTTCTTC. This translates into CASSPTSGGVNEQFF.

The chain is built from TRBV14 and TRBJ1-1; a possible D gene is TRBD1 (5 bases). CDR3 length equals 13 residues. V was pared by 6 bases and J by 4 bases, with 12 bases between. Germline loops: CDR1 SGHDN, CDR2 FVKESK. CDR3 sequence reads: CASRRSGTTEAFF. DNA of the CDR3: TGTGCCAGCAGAAGATCCGGGACCACTGAAGCTTTCTTT.

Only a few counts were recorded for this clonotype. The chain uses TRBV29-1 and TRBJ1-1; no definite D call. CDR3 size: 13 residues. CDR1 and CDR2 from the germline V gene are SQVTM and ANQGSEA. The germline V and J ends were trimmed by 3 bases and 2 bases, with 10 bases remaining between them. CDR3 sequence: CSVERQINTEAFF. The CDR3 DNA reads TGCAGCGTTGAGCGCCAGATAAACACTGAAGCTTTCTTT.

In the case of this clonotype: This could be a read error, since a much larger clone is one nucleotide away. The CDR3 DNA follows: TGTGCCAGCAGCGGGAGGACTAGCGGGGGGACTGAGCAGTTCTTC. Protein sequence: CASSGRTSGGTEQFF. This chain uses TRBV7-6 with TRBJ2-1; TRBD2 matches at 14 bases. After removal of 5 bases from V and 9 bases from J, the junction contained 6 bases not matched to a gene. The CDR3 totals 15 residues. Looked up from germline, CDR1 is SGHVS and CDR2 is FNYEAQ.

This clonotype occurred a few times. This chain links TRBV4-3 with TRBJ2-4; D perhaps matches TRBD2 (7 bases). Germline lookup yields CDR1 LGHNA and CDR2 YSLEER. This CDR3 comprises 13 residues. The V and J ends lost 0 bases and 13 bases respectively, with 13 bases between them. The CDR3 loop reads CASSQDLAGAQYF. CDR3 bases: TGCGCCAGCAGCCAAGATCTCGCGGGGGCACAGTACTTC.

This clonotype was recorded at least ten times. The CDR3, as DNA: TGTGCCAGCAGGGACGCGGTGGTTAATGAGCAGTTCTTC. It is translated as CASRDAVVNEQFF. The chain is built from TRBV7-9 and TRBJ2-1; D call uncertain. V dropped 6 bases and J dropped 7 bases, with 13 bases sitting between them. The CDR3 extends over 13 amino acids. Per germline, CDR1 SEHNR and CDR2 FQNEAQ (reference sequence). The whole variable domain, filled in from reference TRBV7-9 and TRBJ2-1, reads DTGVSQNPRHKITKRGQNVTFRCDPISEHNRLYWYRQTLGQGPEFLTYFQNEAQLEKSRLLSDRFSAERPKGSFSTLEIQRTEQGDSAMYLCASRDAVVNEQFFGPGTRLTVL.

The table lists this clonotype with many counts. The CDR3 nucleotides read TGTGCCAGCAGCGCCGACGACAGGGAGCGGCAGCCCCAGCATTTT. Amino acids: CASSADDRERQPQHF. This chain links TRBV9 with TRBJ1-5, with 7 bases identical to TRBD1. The CDR3 totals 15 residues. Per the germline V gene, CDR1 is SGDLS and CDR2 is YYNGEE. J gave up 7 bases and V 3 bases, and 10 bases lay outside the gene matches.

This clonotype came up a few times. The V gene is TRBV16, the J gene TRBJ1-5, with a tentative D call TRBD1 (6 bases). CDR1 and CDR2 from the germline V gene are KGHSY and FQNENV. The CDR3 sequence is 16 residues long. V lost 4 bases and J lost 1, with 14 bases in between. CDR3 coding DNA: TGTGCCAGCAGCCCCTTTAACGACAGGAGCAATCAGCCCCAGCATTTT. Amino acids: CASSPFNDRSNQPQHF.

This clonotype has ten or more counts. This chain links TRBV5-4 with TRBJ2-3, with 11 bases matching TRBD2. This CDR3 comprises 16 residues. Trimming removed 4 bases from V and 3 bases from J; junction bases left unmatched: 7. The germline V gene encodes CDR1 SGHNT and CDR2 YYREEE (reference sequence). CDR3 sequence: CASSTTSGGRTDTQYF. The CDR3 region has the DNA TGTGCCAGCAGCACCACTAGCGGGGGTCGGACAGATACGCAGTATTTT.

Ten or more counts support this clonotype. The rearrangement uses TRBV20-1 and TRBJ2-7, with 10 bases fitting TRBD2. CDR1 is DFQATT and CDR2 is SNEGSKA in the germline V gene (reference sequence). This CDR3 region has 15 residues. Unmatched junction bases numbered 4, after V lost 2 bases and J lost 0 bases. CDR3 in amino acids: CSARKAGGDSYEQYV. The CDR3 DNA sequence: TGCAGTGCTAGAAAAGCGGGGGGGGACTCCTACGAGCAGTACGTC.

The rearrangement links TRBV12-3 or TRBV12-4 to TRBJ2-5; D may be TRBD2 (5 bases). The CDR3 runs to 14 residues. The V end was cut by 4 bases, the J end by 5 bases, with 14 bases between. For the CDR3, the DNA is TGTGCCAGCAGTTCGGCGGACTTTGGCGAGACCCAGTACTTC. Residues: CASSSADFGETQYF.

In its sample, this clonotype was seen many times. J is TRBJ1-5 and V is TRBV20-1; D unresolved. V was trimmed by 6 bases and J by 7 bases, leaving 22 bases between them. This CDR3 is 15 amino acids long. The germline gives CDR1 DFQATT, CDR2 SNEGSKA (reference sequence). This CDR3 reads CSARASSVGGQPQHF. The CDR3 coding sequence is TGCAGTGCCCGGGCCTCCTCAGTGGGTGGCCAGCCCCAGCATTTT.

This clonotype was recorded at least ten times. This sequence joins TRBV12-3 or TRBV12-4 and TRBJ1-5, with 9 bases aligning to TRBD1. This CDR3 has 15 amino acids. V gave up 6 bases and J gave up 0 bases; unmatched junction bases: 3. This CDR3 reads CASSTGQGSNQPQHF. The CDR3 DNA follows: TGTGCCAGCAGCACGGGACAGGGTAGCAATCAGCCCCAGCATTTT.

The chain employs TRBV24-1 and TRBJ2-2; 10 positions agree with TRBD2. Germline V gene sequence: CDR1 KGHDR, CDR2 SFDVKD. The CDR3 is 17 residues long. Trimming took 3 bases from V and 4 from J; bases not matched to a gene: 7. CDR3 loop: CATSDASSGGTTGELFF. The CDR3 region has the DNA TGTGCCACCAGTGATGCGTCTAGCGGGGGTACCACCGGGGAGCTGTTTTTT.

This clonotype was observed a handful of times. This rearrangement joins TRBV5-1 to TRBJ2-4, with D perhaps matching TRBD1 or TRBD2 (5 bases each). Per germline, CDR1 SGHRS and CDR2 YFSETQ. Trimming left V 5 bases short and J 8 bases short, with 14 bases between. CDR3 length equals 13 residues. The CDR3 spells CASRWGISDIQYF. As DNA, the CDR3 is TGCGCCAGCAGGTGGGGGATAAGTGACATTCAGTACTTC.

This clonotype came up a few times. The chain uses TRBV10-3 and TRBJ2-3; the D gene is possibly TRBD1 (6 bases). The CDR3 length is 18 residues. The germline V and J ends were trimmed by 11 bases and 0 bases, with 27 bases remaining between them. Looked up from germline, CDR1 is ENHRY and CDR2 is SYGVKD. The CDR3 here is CAAKILSPRTESTDTQYF. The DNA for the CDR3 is TGTGCCGCCAAAATACTTAGCCCGAGGACAGAGAGCACAGATACGCAGTATTTT.

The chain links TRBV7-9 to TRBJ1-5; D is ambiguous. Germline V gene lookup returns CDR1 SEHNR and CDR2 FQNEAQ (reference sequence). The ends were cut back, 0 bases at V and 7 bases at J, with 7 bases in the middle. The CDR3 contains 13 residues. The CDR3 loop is CASSLAPPQPQHF. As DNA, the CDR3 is TGTGCCAGCAGCTTAGCCCCCCCGCAGCCCCAGCATTTT. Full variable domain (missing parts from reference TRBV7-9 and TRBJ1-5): DTGVSQNPRHKITKRGQNVTFRCDPISEHNRLYWYRQTLGQGPEFLTYFQNEAQLEKSRLLSDRFSAERPKGSFSTLEIQRTEQGDSAMYLCASSLAPPQPQHFGDGTRLSIL.

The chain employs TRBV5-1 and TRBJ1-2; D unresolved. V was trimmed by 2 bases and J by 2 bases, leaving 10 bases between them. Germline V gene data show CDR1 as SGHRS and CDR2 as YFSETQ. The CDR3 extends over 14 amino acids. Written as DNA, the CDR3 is TGCGCCAGCAGCTTACTCCAGGTCAACTATGGCTACACCTTC. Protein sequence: CASSLLQVNYGYTF.

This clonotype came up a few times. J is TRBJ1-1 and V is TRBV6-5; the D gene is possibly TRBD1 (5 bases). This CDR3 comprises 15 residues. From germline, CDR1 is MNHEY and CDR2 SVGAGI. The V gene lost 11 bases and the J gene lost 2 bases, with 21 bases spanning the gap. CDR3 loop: CAAWEPGHANTEAFF. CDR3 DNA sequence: TGTGCCGCTTGGGAACCAGGACACGCTAACACTGAAGCTTTCTTT.

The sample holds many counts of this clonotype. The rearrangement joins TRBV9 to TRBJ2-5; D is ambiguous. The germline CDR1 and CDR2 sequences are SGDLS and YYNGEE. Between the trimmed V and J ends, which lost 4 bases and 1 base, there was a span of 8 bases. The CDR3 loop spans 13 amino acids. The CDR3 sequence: CASSPRLQETQYF. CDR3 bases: TGTGCCAGCAGCCCCCGCCTCCAAGAGACCCAGTACTTC. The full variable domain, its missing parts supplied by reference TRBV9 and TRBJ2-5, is DSGVTQTPKHLITATGQRVTLRCSPRSGDLSVYWYQQSLDQGLQFLIQYYNGEERAKGNILERFSAQQFPDLHSELNLSSLELGDSALYFCASSPRLQETQYFGPGTRLLVL.